This TCR beta chain derives from a study of cytomegalovirus exposure and HLA in healthy donors. Across the whole study: T cells numbering around 200 million yielded approximately 100 million unique TCR beta sequences in an earlier analysis.

Primers for the PCR totalled 60 Vbeta and 13 Jbeta. Some clones are missing from TCRdb's copy, which holds only in-frame ones; the method was immunoSEQ multiplex PCR. This sample has about 69,000 clones; about 78% occur once, and the top ten carry more than 2.5%. Points from the study as a whole: Later analysis identified a missense DCLRE1C variant that was linked to TCR beta V- and J-gene trimming. In terms of immune exposure information, only CMV serostatus was available.

Sample share makes this clone medium-sized. The antigen remains unidentified. Trimming removed 4 bases from V and 8 bases from J; junction bases left unmatched: 5. This CDR3 spans 14 amino acids. CDR1 is SGHNT and CDR2 is YYREEE in the germline V gene (reference sequence). The specimen sequenced was PBMCs. The TCR comes from a man between 18 and 29 years old in good health and CMV-seronegative. The V and J genes are TRBV5-4 and TRBJ1-4; the match to TRBD1 covers 10 bases. CDR3 protein: CASSTTGGREKLFF. In DNA, the CDR3 is TGTGCCAGCAGCACGACAGGGGGCAGGGAAAAACTGTTTTTT.